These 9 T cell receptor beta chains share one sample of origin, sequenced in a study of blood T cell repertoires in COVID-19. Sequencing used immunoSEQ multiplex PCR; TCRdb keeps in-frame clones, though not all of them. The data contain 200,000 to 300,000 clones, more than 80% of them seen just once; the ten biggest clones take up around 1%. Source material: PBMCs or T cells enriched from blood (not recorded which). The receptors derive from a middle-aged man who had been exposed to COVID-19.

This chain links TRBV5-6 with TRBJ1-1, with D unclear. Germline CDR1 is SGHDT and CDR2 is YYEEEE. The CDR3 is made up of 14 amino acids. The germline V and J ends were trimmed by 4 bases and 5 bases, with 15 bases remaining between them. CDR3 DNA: TGTGCCAGCAGCGTTGTCGTGCGGATTACTGAAGCTTTCTTT. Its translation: CASSVVVRITEAFF.

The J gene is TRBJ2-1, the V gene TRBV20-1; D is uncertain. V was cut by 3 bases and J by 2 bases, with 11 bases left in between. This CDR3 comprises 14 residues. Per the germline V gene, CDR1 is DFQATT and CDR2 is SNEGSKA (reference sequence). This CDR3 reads CSASVADAYNEQFF. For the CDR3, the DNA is TGCAGTGCTAGTGTGGCTGATGCCTACAATGAGCAGTTCTTC.

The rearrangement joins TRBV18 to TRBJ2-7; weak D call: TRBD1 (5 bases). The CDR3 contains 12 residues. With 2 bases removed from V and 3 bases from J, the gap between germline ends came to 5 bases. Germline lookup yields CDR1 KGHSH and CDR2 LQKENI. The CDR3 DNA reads TGTGCCAGCTCACCAGACAGCTACGAGCAGTACGTC. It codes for CASSPDSYEQYV.

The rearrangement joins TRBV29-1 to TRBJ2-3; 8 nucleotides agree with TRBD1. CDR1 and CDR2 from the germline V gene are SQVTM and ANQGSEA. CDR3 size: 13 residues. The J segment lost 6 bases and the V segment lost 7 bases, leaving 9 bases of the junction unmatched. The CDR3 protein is CSGSQGAGDTQYF. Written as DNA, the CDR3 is TGCAGCGGGAGCCAGGGGGCTGGGGATACGCAGTATTTT.

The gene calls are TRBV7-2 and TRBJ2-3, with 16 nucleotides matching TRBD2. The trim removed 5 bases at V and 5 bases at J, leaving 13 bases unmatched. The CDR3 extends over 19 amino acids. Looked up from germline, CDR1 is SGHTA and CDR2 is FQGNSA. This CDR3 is CASSLYPGTSGGAGDTQYF. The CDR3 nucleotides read TGTGCCAGCAGCCTCTATCCCGGGACTAGCGGGGGGGCCGGAGATACGCAGTATTTT.

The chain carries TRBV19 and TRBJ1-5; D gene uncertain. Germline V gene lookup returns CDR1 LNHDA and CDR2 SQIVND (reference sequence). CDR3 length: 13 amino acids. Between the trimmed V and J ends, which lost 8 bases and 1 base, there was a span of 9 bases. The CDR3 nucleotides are TGTGCCAGTGCTGACACCAGCAATCAGCCCCAGCATTTT. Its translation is CASADTSNQPQHF. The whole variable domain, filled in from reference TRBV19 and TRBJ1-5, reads DGGITQSPKYLFRKEGQNVTLSCEQNLNHDAMYWYRQDPGQGLRLIYYSQIVNDFQKGDIAEGYSVSREKKESFPLTVTSAQKNPTAFYLCASADTSNQPQHFGDGTRLSIL.

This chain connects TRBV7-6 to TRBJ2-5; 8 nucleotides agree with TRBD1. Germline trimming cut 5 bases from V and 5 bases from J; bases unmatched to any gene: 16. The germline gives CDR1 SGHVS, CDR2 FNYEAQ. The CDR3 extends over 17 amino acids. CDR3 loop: CASSLTGGRALGETQYF. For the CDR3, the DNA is TGTGCCAGCAGCCTAACAGGGGGAAGGGCGCTAGGCGAGACCCAGTACTTC.

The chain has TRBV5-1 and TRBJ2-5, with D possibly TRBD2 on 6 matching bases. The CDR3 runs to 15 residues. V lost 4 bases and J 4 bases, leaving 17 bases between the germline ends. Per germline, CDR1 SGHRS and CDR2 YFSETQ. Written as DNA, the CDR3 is TGCGCCAGCAGCCAGCGGGCCCACGGTCGAGAGACCCAGTACTTC. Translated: CASSQRAHGRETQYF.

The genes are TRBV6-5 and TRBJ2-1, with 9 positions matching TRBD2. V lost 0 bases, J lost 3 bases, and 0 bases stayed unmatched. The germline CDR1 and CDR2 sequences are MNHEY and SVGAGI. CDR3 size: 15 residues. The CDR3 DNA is TGTGCCAGCAGTTACTCAGCGGGGGGCTACAATGAGCAGTTCTTC. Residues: CASSYSAGGYNEQFF.